These 31 T cell receptor beta chains share one sample of origin, sequenced in a study of Tregs in tolerant kidney transplant recipients. Assay used: immunoSEQ multiplex PCR; TCRdb lists only in-frame clones, some missing. This table has about 110,000 clones, roughly 90% appearing once. The starting material was CD4+ T cells from blood, obtained before the transplant. The receptors stem from a human donor who received a combined kidney and bone marrow transplant.

The chain carries TRBV29-1 and TRBJ2-5, with 8 bases that match TRBD1. The CDR3 covers 13 residues. The ends lost 7 bases at V and 1 base at J; junction bases unmatched: 5. CDR1 and CDR2 from the germline V gene are SQVTM and ANQGSEA. The chain's CDR3 is CSGRQGPQETQYF. CDR3 DNA: TGCAGCGGTCGACAGGGGCCCCAAGAGACCCAGTACTTC.

The V gene is TRBV11-3, the J gene TRBJ2-1; 8 bases agree with TRBD2. V shed 4 bases and J 7 bases; nucleotides not matched to a gene: 12. The CDR3 length is 16 residues. Germline lookup yields CDR1 SGHNT and CDR2 YENEEA. This chain's CDR3 is CASSSRGGGELNEQFF. CDR3 nucleotide sequence: TGTGCCAGCAGCTCCCGGGGGGGAGGGGAACTAAATGAGCAGTTCTTC.

The chain employs TRBV5-4 and TRBJ2-1; 7 positions match TRBD1. The V gene end was trimmed by 4 bases and the J gene end by 1 base; junction bases not matched to a gene: 5. CDR3 length equals 15 residues. Germline assignment: CDR1 SGHNT and CDR2 YYREEE (reference sequence). In DNA form, the CDR3 reads TGTGCCAGCAGCGGCAGGGGGTGGTCCTACAATGAGCAGTTCTTC. It specifies CASSGRGWSYNEQFF. Full variable domain (outside the CDR3, taken from reference TRBV5-4 and TRBJ2-1): ETGVTQSPTHLIKTRGQQVTLRCSSQSGHNTVSWYQQALGQGPQFIFQYYREEENGRGNFPPRFSGLQFPNYSSELNVNALELDDSALYLCASSGRGWSYNEQFFGPGTRLTVL.

This CDR3 is CASSQPTRYNEQFF. Here the CDR3 DNA reads TGCGCCAGCAGCCAACCAACTAGATACAATGAGCAGTTCTTC. The chain uses TRBV4-1 and TRBJ2-1, with D maybe TRBD2 (5 bases). Germline CDR1 and CDR2: MGHRA and YSYEKL. The CDR3 sequence is 14 residues long. V lost 2 bases to trimming and J lost 4 bases, with 9 bases between them.

The chain couples TRBV6-5 to TRBJ2-1; 13 positions agree with TRBD2. Germline CDR1 is MNHEY and CDR2 is SVGAGI. The CDR3 is 15 residues long. V lost 6 bases, J lost 16 bases, and 15 bases stayed unmatched. The chain's CDR3 is CASRPTGLAGQMGFF. The CDR3 nucleotides are TGTGCCAGCAGGCCAACGGGACTAGCGGGGCAGATGGGTTTCTTC.

V and J are TRBV7-2 and TRBJ1-1; D remains ambiguous. The germline V gene has CDR1 SGHTA and CDR2 FQGNSA. This CDR3 is 15 amino acids long. V was shortened by 1 base and J by 1 base, with 10 bases between the two germline ends. The CDR3 is CASSLVGGGNTEAFF. In nucleotides, the CDR3 is TGTGCCAGCAGCTTAGTTGGAGGTGGGAACACTGAAGCTTTCTTT.

The chain links TRBV18 to TRBJ2-3; D possibly corresponds to TRBD1 (6 bases). The germline gives CDR1 KGHSH, CDR2 LQKENI. This CDR3 is built from 14 residues. V was clipped by 2 bases and J by 4 bases, with 10 bases between them. CDR3: CASSPRQESDTQYF. DNA of the CDR3: TGTGCCAGCTCACCAAGACAGGAATCAGATACGCAGTATTTT.

The rearrangement joins TRBV18 to TRBJ2-1, with D possibly being TRBD2 (6 bases). Germline CDR1 reads KGHSH; CDR2 reads LQKENI. This CDR3 spans 13 amino acids. V dropped 1 base and J dropped 7 bases, with 8 bases sitting between them. CDR3 sequence (DNA): TGTGCCAGCTCACCACGGGGGGAAAATGAGCAGTTCTTC. Amino acids: CASSPRGENEQFF. The full variable domain, completed using reference TRBV18 and TRBJ2-1, is NAGVMQNPRHLVRRRGQEARLRCSPMKGHSHVYWYRQLPEEGLKFMVYLQKENIIDESGMPKERFSAEFPKEGPSILRIQQVVRGDSAAYFCASSPRGENEQFFGPGTRLTVL.

This chain connects TRBV6-6 to TRBJ2-7, with 10 nucleotides matching TRBD1. The CDR3 is 14 amino acids. The germline gives CDR1 MNHNY, CDR2 SVGAGI (reference sequence). After removal of 5 bases from V and 5 bases from J, the junction contained 6 bases not matched to a gene. The chain's CDR3 is CASSRGDRGHEQYF. In DNA, the CDR3 is TGTGCCAGCAGTAGGGGGGACAGGGGCCACGAGCAGTACTTC.

This clone was counted a single time. The V gene is TRBV9, the J gene TRBJ2-1, with D maybe TRBD2 (5 bases). The length of the CDR3 is 18 residues. Germline loops: CDR1 SGDLS, CDR2 YYNGEE. The ends were cut back, 0 bases at V and 0 bases at J, with 16 bases in the middle. The CDR3 protein is CASSVVGLSGSSYNEQFF. CDR3 nucleotides: TGTGCCAGCAGCGTAGTCGGCCTTTCGGGGAGCTCCTACAATGAGCAGTTCTTC.

In its sample, this clone was seen once. The chain combines TRBV6-6 with TRBJ1-4; D possibly corresponds to TRBD1 (5 bases). V was pared by 5 bases and J by 5 bases, with 9 bases between. This CDR3 contains 13 residues. Per germline, CDR1 MNHNY and CDR2 SVGAGI (reference sequence). The CDR3 DNA sequence: TGTGCCAGCAGTCGACAGTCAAATGAAAAACTGTTTTTT. Translation gives CASSRQSNEKLFF.

The CDR3 DNA is TGCGCCAGCAGTCGGACTAACTCCTACGAGCAGTACTTC. It codes for CASSRTNSYEQYF. The chain employs TRBV5-1 and TRBJ2-7; weak D call: TRBD2 (6 bases). Germline CDR1 and CDR2: SGHRS and YFSETQ. V was clipped by 5 bases and J by 0 bases, with 9 bases between them. The CDR3 contains 13 residues.

This chain uses TRBV10-3 with TRBJ1-2; 10 bases fit TRBD1. The ends lost 5 bases at V and 12 bases at J; junction bases unmatched: 3. The CDR3 sequence is 11 residues long. CDR1 and CDR2 from the germline V gene are ENHRY and SYGVKD. This CDR3 is CAISRDRGHTF. The CDR3 coding sequence is TGTGCCATCAGTAGGGACAGGGGTCACACCTTC.

The gene calls are TRBV2 and TRBJ2-3; 8 positions match TRBD2. Germline V gene data show CDR1 as SNHLY and CDR2 as FYNNEI. The CDR3 extends over 13 amino acids. After removal of 7 bases from V and 4 bases from J, the junction contained 4 bases not matched to a gene. The CDR3 nucleotides are TGTGCCAGCAAGGCAGCGGGAGCAGATACGCAGTATTTT. This sequence encodes CASKAAGADTQYF. Looking up the rest from reference TRBV2 and TRBJ2-3 gives the full variable domain: EPEVTQTPSHQVTQMGQEVILRCVPISNHLYFYWYRQILGQKVEFLVSFYNNEISEKSEIFDDQFSVERPDGSNFTLKIRSTKLEDSAMYFCASKAAGADTQYFGPGTRLTVL.

This clone was seen a single time. The chain carries TRBV18 and TRBJ1-1, with D tentatively TRBD1 (5 bases). Trimming cost V 3 bases and J 5 bases, with 19 bases left between them. This CDR3 has 16 amino acids. Germline CDR1 KGHSH, CDR2 LQKENI. This chain's CDR3 is CASSPQGLPKGTEAFF. Written as DNA, the CDR3 is TGTGCCAGCTCACCCCAGGGACTTCCTAAGGGGACTGAAGCTTTCTTT.

V and J are TRBV28 and TRBJ1-1, with D possibly matching TRBD1 (6 bases). V was pared by 6 bases and J by 1 base, with 21 bases between. Per the germline V gene, CDR1 is MDHEN and CDR2 is SYDVKM. The length of the CDR3 is 17 residues. In nucleotides, the CDR3 is TGTGCCAGCAGCATCACAGGGCTCCGGAGAGGGAACACTGAAGCTTTCTTT. This codes for CASSITGLRRGNTEAFF.

The rearrangement joins TRBV27 to TRBJ2-7; the D gene is possibly TRBD1 (6 bases). V lost 2 bases and J 2 bases, leaving 16 bases between the germline ends. CDR3 length: 16 residues. From germline, CDR1 is MNHEY and CDR2 SMNVEV (reference sequence). The CDR3 protein is CASSLDPHRVTYEQYF. In DNA form, the CDR3 reads TGTGCCAGCAGTTTAGATCCCCACAGGGTAACCTACGAGCAGTACTTC.

The J gene is TRBJ2-4, the V gene TRBV5-8; D not certain. CDR1 is SGHTS and CDR2 is YDEGEE in the germline V gene. V shed 0 bases and J shed 3 bases, with 7 bases lying between them. The CDR3 runs to 14 residues. The CDR3 DNA reads TGTGCCAGCAGCTTGGGGGCCCACAAAAACATTCAGTACTTC. Protein sequence: CASSLGAHKNIQYF.

This chain links TRBV19 with TRBJ1-2; weak D call: TRBD1 (5 bases). V lost 8 bases to trimming and J lost 0 bases, with 10 bases between them. Germline V gene sequence: CDR1 LNHDA, CDR2 SQIVND (reference sequence). The CDR3 extends over 13 amino acids. In nucleotides, the CDR3 is TGTGCCAGTGGAACAGGCCCTAACTATGGCTACACCTTC. Its protein is CASGTGPNYGYTF.

The J gene is TRBJ1-2, the V gene TRBV27; 9 bases are a match to TRBD1. Germline CDR1 and CDR2: MNHEY and SMNVEV (reference sequence). The ends lost 6 bases at V and 6 bases at J; junction bases unmatched: 8. The length of the CDR3 is 14 residues. CDR3 region: CASSPLDRGNGYTF. In DNA form, the CDR3 reads TGTGCCAGCAGCCCTCTCGACAGGGGGAATGGCTACACCTTC.

This chain joins TRBV5-4 and TRBJ1-2; D is unresolved. The ends were cut back, 0 bases at V and 7 bases at J, with 22 bases in the middle. There are 17 residues in the CDR3. The germline gives CDR1 SGHNT, CDR2 YYREEE (reference sequence). The CDR3 protein is CASSLGGWGTPEGGYTF. CDR3 bases: TGTGCCAGCAGCTTGGGTGGGTGGGGAACACCCGAGGGTGGCTACACCTTC.

This clone has just a few counts. The chain combines TRBV5-6 with TRBJ2-3; 10 bases are a match to TRBD2. The trim removed 5 bases at V and 0 bases at J, leaving 3 bases unmatched. This CDR3 has 15 amino acids. Germline V gene sequence: CDR1 SGHDT, CDR2 YYEEEE. The CDR3: CASSMGLASTDTQYF. The CDR3 nucleotides are TGTGCCAGCAGTATGGGACTAGCGAGCACAGATACGCAGTATTTT.

The chain has TRBV6-1 and TRBJ1-4; 8 positions match TRBD1. The CDR3 contains 14 residues. After removal of 6 bases from V and 8 bases from J, the junction contained 8 bases not matched to a gene. Germline values: CDR1 MNHNS, CDR2 SASEGT. CDR3 amino acids: CASSSRGLEEKLFF. CDR3 DNA: TGTGCCAGCAGCAGCAGGGGGCTCGAGGAAAAACTGTTTTTT.

The gene calls are TRBV5-1 and TRBJ1-1; D is unclear. The CDR3 consists of 15 residues. Trimming took 2 bases from V and 0 from J, leaving 11 bases between them. The germline V gene encodes CDR1 SGHRS and CDR2 YFSETQ. CDR3 region: CASSLLGLVNTEAFF. CDR3 bases: TGCGCCAGCAGCTTATTAGGACTTGTGAACACTGAAGCTTTCTTT.

V gene TRBV19 combines with J gene TRBJ1-2, with TRBD1 identical over 8 bases. V was clipped by 3 bases and J by 3 bases; unmatched bases: 3. This CDR3 has 14 residues. Germline V lookup: CDR1 LNHDA, CDR2 SQIVND (reference sequence). The CDR3 sequence is CASSIQGAHYGYTF. The CDR3 DNA is TGTGCCAGTAGTATTCAGGGGGCTCACTATGGCTACACCTTC.

The genes are TRBV19 and TRBJ2-3; 7 nucleotides line up with TRBD1. J was trimmed by 2 bases and V by 3 bases; bases with no gene match: 5. Looked up from germline, CDR1 is LNHDA and CDR2 is SQIVND (reference sequence). The CDR3 consists of 15 residues. The DNA for the CDR3 is TGTGCCAGTAGTATCGCCGGGACAGCCACAGATACGCAGTATTTT. Its protein is CASSIAGTATDTQYF.

The rearrangement links TRBV27 to TRBJ1-6, with TRBD1 as a possible D gene (6 bases). V gave up 5 bases and J gave up 7 bases, with 21 bases separating them. The CDR3 runs to 17 residues. Germline CDR1 reads MNHEY; CDR2 reads SMNVEV (reference sequence). This CDR3 is CASSPRQATLTNSPLHF. In DNA, the CDR3 is TGTGCCAGCAGTCCCCGACAGGCAACCCTAACCAATTCACCCCTCCACTTT.

This sequence joins TRBV6-5 and TRBJ2-5; 7 nucleotides align to TRBD1. The CDR3 covers 15 residues. From germline, CDR1 is MNHEY and CDR2 SVGAGI. Trimming cost V 5 bases and J 5 bases; bases outside gene matches: 11. CDR3 loop: CASSRDSHAEETQYF. The DNA for the CDR3 is TGTGCCAGCAGTCGGGACAGCCATGCGGAGGAGACCCAGTACTTC.

This chain uses TRBV30 with TRBJ1-5; D is possibly TRBD1 (5 bases). V lost 1 base and J lost 9, with 16 bases in between. The CDR3 has 14 residues. CDR1 GTSNPN and CDR2 SVGIG come from the germline V gene (reference sequence). The CDR3 coding sequence is TGTGCCTGGAGTGAGTCGGTATTCGGGGGGCCCCAGCATTTT. Its translation: CAWSESVFGGPQHF.

The chain recombines TRBV27 with TRBJ1-1, with a tentative D call TRBD1 (6 bases). This CDR3 spans 13 amino acids. The germline V gene has CDR1 MNHEY and CDR2 SMNVEV (reference sequence). V lost 7 bases and J lost 2, with 11 bases in between. CDR3 in amino acids: CASIGGGNTEAFF. The CDR3 region has the DNA TGTGCCAGCATAGGGGGGGGAAACACTGAAGCTTTCTTT.

This chain uses TRBV6-5 with TRBJ2-2; D unresolved. Germline V gene sequence: CDR1 MNHEY, CDR2 SVGAGI. Trimming took 5 bases from V and 6 from J, leaving 7 bases between them. CDR3 length: 12 amino acids. The CDR3 here is CASSPSPGELFF. The CDR3 nucleotides are TGTGCCAGCAGTCCTAGTCCCGGGGAGCTGTTTTTT.